The clone carrying this TCR beta chain was observed a few times. As processed by the authors: The authors estimated nucleated cell counts from reference gene primer amplification. Assay: immunoSEQ multiplex PCR; the TCRdb copy retains only in-frame clones and omits some. D and trimming were read from the DNA, whereas the V and J calls and clone size are those reported in that table. The data show roughly 180,000 clones, with over 65% seen just once and approximately 4.7% held by the top ten. Each participant's cohort was designated according to participant-reported clinical history. Two consecutive negative NP/OP PCR tests, clearance, or resolved symptoms defined Cohort 3 recovery. The data are from a study of blood T cell repertoires in COVID-19. Study summary: PBMCs, B-cell-depleted T cells, or T cells were the source of the cDNA or gDNA that made up the material.

In germline, CDR1 is MNHEY, CDR2 SMNVEV (reference sequence). The CDR3 runs to 15 residues. Trimming left V 10 bases short and J 0 bases short, with 18 bases between. The sequence derives from a woman aged 50 to 65 who had recovered from COVID-19. The sequenced material came from PBMCs or T cells enriched from blood (not recorded which). The chain employs TRBV27 and TRBJ1-1; a weak D match, TRBD1 (5 bases). Here the CDR3 DNA reads TGTGCCACCAGGACTTACTCGACAGTGAACACTGAAGCTTTCTTT. The encoded protein is CATRTYSTVNTEAFF.